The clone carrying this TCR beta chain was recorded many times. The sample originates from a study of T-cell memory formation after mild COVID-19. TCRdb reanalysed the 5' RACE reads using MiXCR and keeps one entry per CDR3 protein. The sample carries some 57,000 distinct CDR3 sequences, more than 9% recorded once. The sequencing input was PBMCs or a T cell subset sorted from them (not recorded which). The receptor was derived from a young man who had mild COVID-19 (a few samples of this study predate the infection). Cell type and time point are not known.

The CDR3 reads CASSPRDYNEQFF. The CDR3 bases are TGTGCCAGCTCACCTAGAGATTACAATGAGCAGTTCTTC. This sequence joins TRBV18 and TRBJ2-1; the D is unclear. Trimming took off 3 bases at V and 4 bases at J, with 7 bases between the two ends. The CDR3 length is 13 residues. Germline loops: CDR1 KGHSH, CDR2 LQKENI.